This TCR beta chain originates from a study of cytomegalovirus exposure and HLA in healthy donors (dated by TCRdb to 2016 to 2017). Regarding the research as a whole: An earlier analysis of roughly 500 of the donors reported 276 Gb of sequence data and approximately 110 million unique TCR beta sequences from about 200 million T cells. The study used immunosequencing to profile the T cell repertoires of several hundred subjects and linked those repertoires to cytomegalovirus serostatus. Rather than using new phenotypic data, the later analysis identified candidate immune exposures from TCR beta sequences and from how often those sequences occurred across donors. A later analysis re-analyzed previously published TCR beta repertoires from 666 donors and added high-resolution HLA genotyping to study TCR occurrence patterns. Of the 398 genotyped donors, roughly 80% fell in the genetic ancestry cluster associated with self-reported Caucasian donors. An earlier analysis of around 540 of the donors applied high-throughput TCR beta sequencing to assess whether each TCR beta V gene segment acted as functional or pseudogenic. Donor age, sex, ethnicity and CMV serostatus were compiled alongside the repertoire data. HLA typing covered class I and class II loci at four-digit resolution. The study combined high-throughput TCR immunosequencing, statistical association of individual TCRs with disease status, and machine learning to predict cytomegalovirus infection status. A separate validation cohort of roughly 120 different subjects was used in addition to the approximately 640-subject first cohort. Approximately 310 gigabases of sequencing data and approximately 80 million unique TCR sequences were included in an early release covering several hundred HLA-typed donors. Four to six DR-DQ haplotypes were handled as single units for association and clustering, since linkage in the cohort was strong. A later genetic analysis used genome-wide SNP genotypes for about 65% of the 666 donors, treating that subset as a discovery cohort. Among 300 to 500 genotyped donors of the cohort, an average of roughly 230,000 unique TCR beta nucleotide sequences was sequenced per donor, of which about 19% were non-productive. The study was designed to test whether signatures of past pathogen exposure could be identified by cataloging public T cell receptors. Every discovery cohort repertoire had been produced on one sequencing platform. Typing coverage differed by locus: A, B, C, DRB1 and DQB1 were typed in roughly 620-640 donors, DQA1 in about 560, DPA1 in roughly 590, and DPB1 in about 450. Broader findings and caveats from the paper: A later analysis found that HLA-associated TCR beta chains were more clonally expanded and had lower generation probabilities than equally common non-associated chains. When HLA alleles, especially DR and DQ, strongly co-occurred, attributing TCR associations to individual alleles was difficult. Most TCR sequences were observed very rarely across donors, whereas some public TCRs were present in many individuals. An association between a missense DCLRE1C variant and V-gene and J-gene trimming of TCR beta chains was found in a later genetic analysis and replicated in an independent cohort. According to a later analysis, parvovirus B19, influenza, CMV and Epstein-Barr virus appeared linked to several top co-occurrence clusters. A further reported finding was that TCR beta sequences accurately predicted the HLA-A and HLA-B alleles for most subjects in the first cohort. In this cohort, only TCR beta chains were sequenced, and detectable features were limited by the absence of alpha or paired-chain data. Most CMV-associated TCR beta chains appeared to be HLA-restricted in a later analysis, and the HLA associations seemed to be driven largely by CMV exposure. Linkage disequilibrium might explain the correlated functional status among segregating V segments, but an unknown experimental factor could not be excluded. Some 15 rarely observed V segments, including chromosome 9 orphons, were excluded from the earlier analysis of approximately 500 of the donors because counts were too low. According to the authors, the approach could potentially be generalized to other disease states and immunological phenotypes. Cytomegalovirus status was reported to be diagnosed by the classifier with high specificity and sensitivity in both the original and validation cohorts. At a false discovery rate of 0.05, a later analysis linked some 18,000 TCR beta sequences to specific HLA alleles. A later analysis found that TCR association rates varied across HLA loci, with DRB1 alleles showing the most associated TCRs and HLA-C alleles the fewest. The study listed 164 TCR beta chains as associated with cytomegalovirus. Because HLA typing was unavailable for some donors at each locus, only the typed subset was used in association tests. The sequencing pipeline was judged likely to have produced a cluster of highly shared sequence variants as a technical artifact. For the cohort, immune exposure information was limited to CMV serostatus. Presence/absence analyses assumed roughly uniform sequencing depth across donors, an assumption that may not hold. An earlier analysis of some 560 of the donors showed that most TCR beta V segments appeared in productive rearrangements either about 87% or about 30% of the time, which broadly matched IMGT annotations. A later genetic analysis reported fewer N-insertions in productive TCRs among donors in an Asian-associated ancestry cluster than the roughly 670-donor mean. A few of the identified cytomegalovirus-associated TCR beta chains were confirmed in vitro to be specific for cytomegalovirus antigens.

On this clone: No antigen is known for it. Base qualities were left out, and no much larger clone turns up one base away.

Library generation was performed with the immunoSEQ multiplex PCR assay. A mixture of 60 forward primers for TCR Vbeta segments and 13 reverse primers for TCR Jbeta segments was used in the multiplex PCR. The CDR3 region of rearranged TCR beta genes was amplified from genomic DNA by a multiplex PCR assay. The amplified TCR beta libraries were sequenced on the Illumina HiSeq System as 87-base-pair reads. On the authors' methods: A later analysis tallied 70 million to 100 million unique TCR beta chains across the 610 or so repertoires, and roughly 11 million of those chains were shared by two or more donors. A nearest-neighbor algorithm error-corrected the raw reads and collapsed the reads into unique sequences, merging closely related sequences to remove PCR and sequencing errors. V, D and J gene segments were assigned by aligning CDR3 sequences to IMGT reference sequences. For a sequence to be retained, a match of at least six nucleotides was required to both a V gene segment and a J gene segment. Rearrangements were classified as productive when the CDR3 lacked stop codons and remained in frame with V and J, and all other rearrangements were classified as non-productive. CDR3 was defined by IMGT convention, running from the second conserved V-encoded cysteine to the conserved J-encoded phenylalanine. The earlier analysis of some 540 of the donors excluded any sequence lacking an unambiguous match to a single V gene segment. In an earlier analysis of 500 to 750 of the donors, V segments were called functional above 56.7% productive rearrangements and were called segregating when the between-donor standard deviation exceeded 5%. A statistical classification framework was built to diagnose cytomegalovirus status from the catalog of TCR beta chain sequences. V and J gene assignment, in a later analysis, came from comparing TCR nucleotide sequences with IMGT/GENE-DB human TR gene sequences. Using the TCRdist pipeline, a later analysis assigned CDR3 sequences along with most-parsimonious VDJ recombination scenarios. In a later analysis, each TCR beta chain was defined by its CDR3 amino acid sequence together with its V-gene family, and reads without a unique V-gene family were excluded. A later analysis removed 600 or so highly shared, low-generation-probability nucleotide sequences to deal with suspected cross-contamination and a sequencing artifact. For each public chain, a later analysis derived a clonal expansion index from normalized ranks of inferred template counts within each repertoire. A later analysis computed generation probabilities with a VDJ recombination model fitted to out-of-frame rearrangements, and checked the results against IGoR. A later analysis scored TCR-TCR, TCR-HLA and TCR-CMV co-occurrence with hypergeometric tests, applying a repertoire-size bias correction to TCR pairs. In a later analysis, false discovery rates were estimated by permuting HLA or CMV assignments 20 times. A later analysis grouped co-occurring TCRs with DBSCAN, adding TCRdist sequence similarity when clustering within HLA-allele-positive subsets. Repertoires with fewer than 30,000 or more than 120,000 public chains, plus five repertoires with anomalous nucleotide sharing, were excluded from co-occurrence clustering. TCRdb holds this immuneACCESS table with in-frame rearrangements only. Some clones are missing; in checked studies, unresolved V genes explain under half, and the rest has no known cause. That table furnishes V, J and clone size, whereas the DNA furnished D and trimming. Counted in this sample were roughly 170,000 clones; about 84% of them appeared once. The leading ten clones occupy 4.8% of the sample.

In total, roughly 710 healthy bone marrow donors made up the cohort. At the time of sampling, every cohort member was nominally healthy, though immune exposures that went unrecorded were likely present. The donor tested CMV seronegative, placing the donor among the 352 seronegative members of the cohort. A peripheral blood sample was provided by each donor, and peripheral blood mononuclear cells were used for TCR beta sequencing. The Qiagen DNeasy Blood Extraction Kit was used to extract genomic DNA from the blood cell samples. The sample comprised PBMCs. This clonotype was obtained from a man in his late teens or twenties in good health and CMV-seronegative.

CDR3 protein: CASSYDKRGFQETQYF. The nucleotides are TGTGCCAGCAGTTACGACAAGCGGGGCTTCCAAGAGACCCAGTACTTC. The V gene is TRBV28 and the J gene is TRBJ2-5; 7 of the junction bases match TRBD2. From V the trimming removes 4 bases and from J it removes 1 base, while the gene matches leave 9 bases of the junction unaccounted for. CDR1 and CDR2 (MDHEN, SYDVKM) derive from the germline V gene. The CDR3 has 16 amino acids, counting the end cysteine and phenylalanine. CDR3 DNA is the only sequence kept; it has 48 bases, read in frame from the first base.